The count of the clone carrying this TCR beta chain is one. Data came from immunoSEQ multiplex PCR; TCRdb stores just in-frame clones and leaves some out. The table lists 2 million to 2.5 million clones, 80% to 95% of them singletons, with 0.39% in the top ten. Germline CDR1 and CDR2: SEHNR and FQNEAQ (reference sequence). J gave up 2 bases and V 6 bases, and 13 bases lay outside the gene matches. CDR3 length: 17 residues. This entry comes from a study of shared clonotypes between healthy human individuals. The material sequenced was naive CD4+ T cells from PBMCs. Subset meaning: CD45RA+ positively selected. This sequence was found in a man aged 18-30 years in good health. Some clones in this sample may be carry-over from other donors' samples. This chain uses TRBV7-9 with TRBJ2-3, with 8 nucleotides matching TRBD1. The CDR3 spells CASSLPRTGRFTDTQYF. In DNA form, the CDR3 reads TGTGCCAGCAGTTTACCCCGGACAGGGCGATTCACAGATACGCAGTATTTT.